Presented here are 2 T cell receptor beta chains from one specimen sequenced in a study of shared clonotypes between healthy human individuals. The assay was immunoSEQ multiplex PCR, and TCRdb's table has in-frame clones only and misses some. The sample consists of about 1.5 million clones, approximately 98% of them appearing once. The sample comprised naive CD4+ T cells sorted from blood. This sample's subset: CD45RA+ positively selected. Every receptor here comes from a young man in good health.

V gene TRBV7-5 combines with J gene TRBJ1-1. TRBV7-5 is flagged as a pseudogene. The CDR3 is made up of 14 amino acids. The CDR3 DNA sequence: TGTGTCAGAAGCTTAGGCCCGGGCTCCACTGAAGCTTTCTTT. As protein: CVRSLGPGSTEAFF.

J is TRBJ2-1 and V is TRBV28, with 11 bases lining up with TRBD2. The V and J ends lost 5 bases and 7 bases, in that order; junction bases with no gene match: 7. This CDR3 spans 15 amino acids. The germline CDR1 and CDR2 sequences are MDHEN and SYDVKM. CDR3 DNA sequence: TGTGCCAGCAGTACTCTAGCGGGAGGAAGGAATGAGCAGTTCTTC. Its protein product is CASSTLAGGRNEQFF.